The present T cell receptor beta chain was sequenced within a study of blood T cell repertoires in COVID-19. Overall study context: Sample material is recorded as cDNA or gDNA derived from T cells, B-cell-depleted T cells, or PBMCs.

Here immunoSEQ multiplex PCR was the method, and the copy in TCRdb shows in-frame clones only, minus some. This sample carries about 370,000 clones, approximately 89% of them seen once, and the ten largest clones take roughly 0.9%. The CDR3 covers 18 residues. The V and J ends lost 0 bases and 2 bases, in that order; junction bases with no gene match: 9. The germline gives CDR1 SGHVS, CDR2 FNYEAQ. This chain links TRBV7-6 with TRBJ1-5, with 8 bases fitting TRBD1. This receptor was obtained from a woman aged 40 to 50 who had been exposed to COVID-19. What was sequenced was PBMCs or T cells enriched from blood (not recorded which). The CDR3 here is CASSLAWQGAGGNQPQHF. CDR3 nucleotide sequence: TGTGCCAGCAGCTTAGCGTGGCAGGGGGCGGGTGGCAATCAGCCCCAGCATTTT.